These 30 T cell receptor beta chains were all obtained from the same sample, sequenced in a study of T-cell reconstitution after alpha-beta-depleted transplantation in children. For TCRbeta, the library was prepared with unique molecular identifiers. TCRdb passed the PCR reads through MiXCR, listing each CDR3 protein once. The table lists about 160,000 distinct CDR3 sequences, approximately 12% of them singletons. This material consisted of PBMCs, taken before TCRalphabeta/CD19-depleted stem cell transplant. The source of these receptors is a boy under 10 years old with acute myeloid leukemia, due to receive a stem cell transplant.

V usage is TRBV3-1 and J usage is TRBJ2-7; TRBD2 might be the D (6 bases). The CDR3 loop spans 21 amino acids. Between the trimmed V and J ends, which lost 2 bases and 1 base, there was a span of 30 bases. Germline V gene data show CDR1 as LGHDT and CDR2 as YNNKEL (reference sequence). The CDR3 DNA sequence: TGTGCCAGCAGCCAATGGGTTCGGCGCGGGAACGCCTTGTTCTTATCCTACGAGCAGTACTTC. Encoded protein: CASSQWVRRGNALFLSYEQYF.

Written as DNA, the CDR3 is TGTGCCAGCAGCAAAGTAGGGACGGGAGGGACCGGGGAGCTGTTTTTT. Translating it yields CASSKVGTGGTGELFF. J is TRBJ2-2 and V is TRBV21-1; TRBD2 is taken as the D call from the table, unchecked against the DNA. TRBV21-1 is labeled a pseudogene. This CDR3 is built from 16 residues.

This clonotype was picked up many times. V usage is TRBV10-2 and J usage is TRBJ1-1, with unresolved D. V lost 4 bases and J 4 bases, leaving 7 bases between the germline ends. CDR1 and CDR2 (germline): WSHSY, SAAADI. The CDR3 is made up of 12 amino acids. CDR3 residues: CASSVMGTEAFF. In DNA form, the CDR3 reads TGCGCCAGCAGTGTTATGGGCACTGAAGCTTTCTTT.

This clonotype was recorded many times. The V and J genes are TRBV4-1 and TRBJ2-1; D ambiguous. The V gene's germline CDR1 is MGHRA and CDR2 YSYEKL. Trimming took 1 base from V and 12 from J, leaving 7 bases between them. The CDR3 length is 11 residues. The CDR3 region is CASSQVGGQFF. The CDR3 DNA reads TGCGCCAGCAGCCAAGTGGGTGGGCAGTTCTTC.

This clonotype has at least ten counts. The rearrangement links TRBV3-1 to TRBJ2-5; TRBD1 aligns across 10 bases. The CDR3 spans 18 residues. Germline V gene data show CDR1 as LGHDT and CDR2 as YNNKEL (reference sequence). Trimming cost V 0 bases and J 5 bases; bases outside gene matches: 12. CDR3 residues: CASSQDRDRGITSETQYF. The CDR3 nucleotides are TGTGCCAGCAGCCAAGACCGGGACAGGGGAATTACGTCGGAGACCCAGTACTTC.

The chain recombines TRBV28 with TRBJ1-2, with D tentatively TRBD1 (5 bases). Trimming removed 5 bases at V and 0 bases at J, with 13 bases between. CDR1 MDHEN and CDR2 SYDVKM come from the germline V gene. CDR3 length: 15 amino acids. CDR3 loop: CASSETGTANYGYTF. In DNA form, the CDR3 reads TGTGCCAGCAGTGAAACCGGGACGGCTAACTATGGCTACACCTTC.

This clonotype has only a few counts. This chain joins TRBV28 and TRBJ1-1; a weak D match, TRBD1 (6 bases). This CDR3 contains 14 residues. The germline V gene has CDR1 MDHEN and CDR2 SYDVKM. V was shortened by 10 bases and J by 4 bases, with 19 bases between the two germline ends. The CDR3 loop reads CATFVLRGATEAFF. The CDR3 bases are TGTGCCACCTTTGTTTTGCGGGGGGCCACTGAAGCTTTCTTT. The whole variable domain, filled in from reference TRBV28 and TRBJ1-1, reads DVKVTQSSRYLVKRTGEKVFLECVQDMDHENMFWYRQDPGLGLRLIYFSYDVKMKEKGDIPEGYSVSREKKERFSLILESASTNQTSMYLCATFVLRGATEAFFGQGTRLTVV.

There are many counts of this clonotype. The V call is TRBV7-9, the J call TRBJ2-1; D unclear. The germline gives CDR1 SEHNR, CDR2 FQNEAQ (reference sequence). CDR3 length: 14 amino acids. V lost 5 bases and J lost 0, with 8 bases in between. Here the CDR3 reads CASSRRSSYNEQFF. CDR3 in DNA: TGTGCCAGCAGCCGCCGTTCCTCCTACAATGAGCAGTTCTTC.

This clonotype occurred many times. V usage is TRBV6-5 and J usage is TRBJ1-2, with TRBD1 matching over 8 bases. Trimming at V came to 4 bases and at J to 8 bases, leaving 6 bases not matched to a gene. This CDR3 contains 13 residues. Germline V gene sequence: CDR1 MNHEY, CDR2 SVGAGI. The CDR3 DNA reads TGTGCCAGCAGTTTCGGACAGGGCGGCGGCTACACCTTC. Translation gives CASSFGQGGGYTF.

There are many counts of this clonotype. The chain combines TRBV7-9 with TRBJ2-5; D is uncertain. The CDR3 extends over 15 amino acids. V was trimmed by 5 bases and J by 4 bases, leaving 17 bases between them. Germline V lookup: CDR1 SEHNR, CDR2 FQNEAQ (reference sequence). CDR3 DNA: TGTGCCAGCAGCCCGACGACGGCCATACGAGAGACCCAGTACTTC. The encoded protein is CASSPTTAIRETQYF.

This clonotype was found many times. J is TRBJ2-5 and V is TRBV15; D tentatively fits TRBD1 or TRBD2 (5 bases each). This CDR3 region has 15 residues. V dropped 3 bases and J dropped 2 bases, with 13 bases sitting between them. Germline V gene data show CDR1 as LNHNV and CDR2 as YYDKDF (reference sequence). The CDR3, as DNA: TGTGCCACCAGCAGGTGGGACGTTGAACAAGAGACCCAGTACTTC. It is translated as CATSRWDVEQETQYF.

V gene TRBV5-1 combines with J gene TRBJ1-2, with TRBD1 matching over 8 bases. The germline V gene has CDR1 SGHRS and CDR2 YFSETQ. The ends lost 4 bases at V and 8 bases at J; junction bases unmatched: 13. CDR3 length equals 15 residues. The CDR3 sequence is CASSLGTGTSYGYTF. The CDR3 coding sequence is TGCGCCAGCAGCCTGGGGACAGGCACTAGCTACGGCTACACCTTC.

In its sample, this clonotype was seen many times. V usage is TRBV28 and J usage is TRBJ2-7, with TRBD2 identical over 7 bases. The CDR3 contains 13 residues. Trimming cost V 11 bases and J 2 bases; bases outside gene matches: 9. CDR1 and CDR2 from the germline V gene are MDHEN and SYDVKM. The CDR3 DNA sequence: TGTGCCGTTTCTAGCGGTCTAACCTACGAGCAGTACTTC. Protein: CAVSSGLTYEQYF.

This clonotype has ten or more counts. The chain has TRBV2 and TRBJ1-2; D is uncertain. Looked up from germline, CDR1 is SNHLY and CDR2 is FYNNEI. Trimming took 2 bases from V and 2 from J, leaving 6 bases between them. This CDR3 is built from 13 residues. CDR3 region: CASSEPGNYGYTF. In DNA form, the CDR3 reads TGTGCCAGCAGTGAACCGGGGAACTATGGCTACACCTTC.

Of note for this clonotype: Just one base apart from a much larger clone, this may be a read error. This chain connects TRBV27 to TRBJ1-2; TRBD1 is a possible D gene (5 bases). The CDR3 runs 13 residues. Germline assignment: CDR1 MNHEY and CDR2 SMNVEV (reference sequence). CDR3 region: CASSLSQGSGDTF. Written as DNA, the CDR3 is TGTGCCAGCAGTTTATCGCAGGGTTCTGGCGACACCTTC.

This clonotype was detected many times. The rearrangement joins TRBV6-1 to TRBJ2-1, with 9 bases aligning to TRBD2. The germline CDR1 and CDR2 sequences are MNHNS and SASEGT. The V and J ends lost 6 bases and 7 bases, in that order; junction bases with no gene match: 10. This CDR3 is built from 15 residues. The CDR3: CASRRGGAKGNEQFF. The CDR3 DNA sequence: TGTGCCAGCAGGCGCGGGGGGGCGAAAGGGAATGAGCAGTTCTTC.

This clonotype turned up a few times. The rearrangement uses TRBV27 and TRBJ1-1, with unresolved D. This CDR3 spans 14 amino acids. From germline, CDR1 is MNHEY and CDR2 SMNVEV (reference sequence). Trimming pared 6 bases from V and 1 base from J, leaving 12 bases between. CDR3 sequence reads: CASSRLTENTEAFF. The CDR3 DNA reads TGTGCCAGCAGCAGATTAACGGAGAACACTGAAGCTTTCTTT.

There are many counts of this clonotype. The chain couples TRBV5-1 to TRBJ2-7, with 8 bases fitting TRBD1. The length of the CDR3 is 13 residues. V dropped 1 base and J dropped 3; count of bases not matched to a gene: 0. CDR1 and CDR2 (germline): SGHRS, YFSETQ. The chain's CDR3 is CASSLTGGYEQYV. The CDR3 DNA reads as TGCGCCAGCAGCTTGACAGGGGGCTACGAGCAGTACGTC.

This clonotype was seen at least ten times. This chain links TRBV12-3 or TRBV12-4 with TRBJ2-1; 7 bases align to TRBD1. V lost 8 bases, J lost 9 bases, and 10 bases stayed unmatched. The CDR3 runs 13 residues. CDR3: CASQGGQLLEQFF. The CDR3 DNA sequence: TGTGCCAGCCAAGGGGGCCAACTTCTTGAGCAGTTCTTC.

This clonotype was observed at least ten times. This chain joins TRBV20-1 and TRBJ1-1; no clear D. This CDR3 has 14 residues. Germline assignment: CDR1 DFQATT and CDR2 SNEGSKA (reference sequence). Deletions cut 0 bases from V and 5 bases from J, with 13 bases between. In nucleotides, the CDR3 is TGCAGTGCTAGAGATCTTCTTTTGGAGACTGAAGCTTTCTTT. Translated: CSARDLLLETEAFF.

This clonotype has a handful of counts. V is TRBV3-1 and J is TRBJ2-1; possibly TRBD1 for D (6 bases). CDR3 length: 13 residues. Trimming took off 4 bases at V and 4 bases at J, with 8 bases between the two ends. Germline V CDR1 and CDR2: LGHDT, YNNKEL (reference sequence). The CDR3 DNA sequence: TGTGCCAGCAGCCCCCAGGGGTACAATGAGCAGTTCTTC. Translation gives CASSPQGYNEQFF.

The chain has TRBV12-3 or TRBV12-4 and TRBJ1-4; 8 nucleotides match TRBD1. V shed 4 bases, J shed 5 bases, and the junction held 12 bases outside the gene matches. This CDR3 comprises 17 residues. In nucleotides, the CDR3 is TGTGCCAGCAGTTGGACAGGGTGGGGAGAGGGAAATGAAAAACTGTTTTTT. It yields the protein CASSWTGWGEGNEKLFF.

This clonotype was seen repeatedly, ten times or more. The rearrangement links TRBV5-1 to TRBJ2-5, with TRBD1 as a possible D gene (6 bases). Germline assignment: CDR1 SGHRS and CDR2 YFSETQ. V was trimmed by 5 bases and J by 1 base, leaving 15 bases between them. This CDR3 contains 15 residues. The chain's CDR3 is CASRRGTALQETQYF. The CDR3 nucleotides are TGCGCCAGCAGGAGGGGGACGGCCCTCCAAGAGACCCAGTACTTC.

The rearrangement joins TRBV2 to TRBJ2-3; 8 positions agree with TRBD2. V was clipped by 6 bases and J by 5 bases; unmatched bases: 10. The CDR3 runs 15 residues. From germline, CDR1 is SNHLY and CDR2 FYNNEI. The CDR3: CASSNPGLDKDTQYF. The CDR3 coding sequence is TGTGCCAGCAGCAATCCGGGACTAGACAAAGATACGCAGTATTTT.

This clonotype has a count of ten or more. The chain carries TRBV25-1 and TRBJ1-2; 9 bases agree with TRBD1. The CDR3 length is 15 residues. Germline CDR1 and CDR2: MGHDK and SYGVNS. The trim removed 1 base at V and 2 bases at J, leaving 2 bases unmatched. DNA for the CDR3: TGTGCCAGCAGTGAATGGGGGACAGGGAACTATGGCTACACCTTC. This encodes CASSEWGTGNYGYTF.

This clonotype appeared many times. The V gene is TRBV12-3 or TRBV12-4, the J gene TRBJ1-6; D ambiguous. Trimming removed 3 bases from V and 4 bases from J, with 10 bases in between. This CDR3 contains 15 residues. The CDR3 bases are TGTGCCAGCAGTTTGGGATATATATATAATTCACCCCTCCACTTT. Translating gives CASSLGYIYNSPLHF.

This clonotype has a count of ten or more. Written as DNA, the CDR3 is TGTGCCAGCAGCTTTTTTCCCCGAGGAGACTTTAGCACAGATACGCAGTATTTT. Translation: CASSFFPRGDFSTDTQYF. The rearrangement uses TRBV7-6 and TRBJ2-3; unclear D gene. CDR1 SGHVS and CDR2 FNYEAQ come from the germline V gene. Trimming stripped 3 bases from V and 0 bases from J, with 19 bases between. The CDR3 totals 18 residues.

In its sample, this clonotype was seen many times. The gene calls are TRBV5-1 and TRBJ2-3, with D tentatively TRBD2 (5 bases). This CDR3 has 12 residues. The V gene's germline CDR1 is SGHRS and CDR2 YFSETQ. Trimming cost V 9 bases and J 4 bases, with 12 bases left between them. The CDR3 DNA is TGCGCCACCTCGGGGAGCGCAGATACGCAGTATTTT. Its protein product is CATSGSADTQYF.

The genes are TRBV6-5 and TRBJ2-2; 12 bases match TRBD2. The CDR3 loop spans 16 amino acids. CDR1 and CDR2 from the germline V gene are MNHEY and SVGAGI. V was clipped by 7 bases and J by 10 bases; unmatched bases: 13. CDR3 DNA: TGTGCCAGCATTACCTGGAGGCTAGCGGGGGGGATGGAGCTGTTTTTT. Protein: CASITWRLAGGMELFF.

This clonotype was picked up many times. The chain is built from TRBV7-2 and TRBJ2-7; 8 positions agree with TRBD2. In germline, CDR1 is SGHTA, CDR2 FQGNSA. Germline trimming cut 10 bases from V and 0 bases from J; bases unmatched to any gene: 2. This CDR3 is built from 12 residues. As DNA, the CDR3 is TGTGCCACGGGGGGGGGCTCCTACGAGCAGTACGTC. Translated, it gives CATGGGSYEQYV.